The entry below gives a single T cell receptor (beta chain) sequence along with its context. There is no known antigen for this receptor. It has no much larger one-base neighbor in the sample; base qualities were not kept. The data originate from a study of cytomegalovirus exposure and HLA in healthy donors listed by TCRdb under 2017. General notes on the study: An earlier analysis of some 550 of the donors reported 276 Gb of sequence data and around 110 million unique TCR beta sequences from about 179 million T cells. In an earlier analysis of 500 to 650 of the donors, high-throughput TCR beta sequencing was used to judge whether each TCR beta V gene segment behaved as functional or pseudogenic. Typing coverage varied by locus: roughly 620-630 donors for A, B, C, DRB1 and DQB1; roughly 520 for DQA1; about 570 for DPA1; approximately 470 for DPB1. Among a few hundred genotyped donors of the cohort, an average of 235,054 unique TCR beta nucleotide sequences were sequenced per donor, about a sixth of them non-productive. In the later analysis, no new phenotypic data were used to find candidate immune exposures; instead, reliance was placed on TCR beta sequences and their occurrence across donors. Roughly 300 gigabases of sequencing data and roughly 90 million unique TCR sequences were included in an early release covering about 700 HLA-typed donors. The study aimed to test whether cataloging public T cell receptors could reveal signatures of past pathogen exposure. To predict cytomegalovirus infection status, the study brought together high-throughput TCR immunosequencing, statistical association of individual TCRs with disease status, and machine learning. The genetic ancestry cluster associated with self-reported Caucasian donors included 81% of the roughly 360 genotyped donors. A later genetic analysis took genome-wide SNP genotypes for about 65% of the 666 donors and used that subset as a discovery cohort. Four to six DR-DQ haplotypes were handled as single units for association and clustering, since linkage in the cohort was strong. Every repertoire in the discovery cohort had been generated on one and the same sequencing platform. HLA typing covered class I and class II loci at four-digit resolution. A later analysis re-analyzed previously published TCR beta repertoires from 660 or so donors and added high-resolution HLA genotyping to study TCR occurrence patterns. In addition to the first cohort of hundreds of subjects, a separate validation cohort of 130 or so different subjects was used. Donor age, sex, ethnicity and CMV serostatus were collected together with the repertoire data. The T cell repertoires of some 670 subjects were profiled by immunosequencing and related to cytomegalovirus serostatus. The investigation overall reported the following: Cytomegalovirus status was reported to be diagnosed by the classifier with high specificity and sensitivity in both the original and validation cohorts. Correlated functional status among segregating V segments might reflect linkage disequilibrium, but an unknown experimental factor could not be ruled out. A further reported finding was that TCR beta sequences accurately predicted the HLA-A and HLA-B alleles for most subjects in the first cohort. The sequencing pipeline was judged likely to have produced a cluster of highly shared sequence variants as a technical artifact. Specific HLA alleles were associated with 15,000 to 20,000 TCR beta sequences at a false discovery rate of 0.05 in a later analysis. A total of 150 to 200 TCR beta chains were listed by the study as associated with cytomegalovirus. A later analysis found that most CMV-associated TCR beta chains appeared HLA-restricted, with HLA associations seemingly driven largely by CMV exposure. Compared with the approximately 720-donor mean, donors in an Asian-associated ancestry cluster had fewer N-insertions in productive TCRs, according to a later genetic analysis. Because counts were too low, roughly 17 rarely observed V segments, including chromosome 9 orphons, were left out of the earlier analysis of some 600 of the donors. Three of the identified cytomegalovirus-associated TCR beta chains were confirmed in vitro to be specific for cytomegalovirus antigens. Assigning TCR associations to individual alleles was difficult when HLA alleles, especially DR and DQ, strongly co-occurred. In a later analysis, TCR association rates were found to vary across HLA loci, with the most associated TCRs seen for DRB1 alleles and the fewest for HLA-C alleles. An earlier analysis of approximately 570 of the donors showed that most TCR beta V segments appeared in productive rearrangements either about 90% or about 30% of the time, which broadly matched IMGT annotations. CMV serostatus was the only immune exposure information available for the cohort. In a later analysis, HLA-associated TCR beta chains showed more clonal expansion and lower generation probabilities than non-associated chains that were equally common. The authors suggested that the approach could potentially be generalized to other disease states and immunological phenotypes. While some public TCRs were present in many individuals, most TCR sequences turned up only very rarely across donors. V-gene and J-gene trimming of TCR beta chains was associated with a missense DCLRE1C variant in a later genetic analysis, and the association was replicated in an independent cohort. Several of the top co-occurrence clusters appeared to be linked to parvovirus B19, influenza, CMV and Epstein-Barr virus, according to a later analysis. Because some donors lacked HLA typing at each locus, the association tests relied only on the typed subset. Only TCR beta chains were sequenced in this cohort, and the absence of alpha or paired-chain data limited detectable features. The presence/absence analyses assumed that sequencing depth was roughly uniform across donors, and that assumption may not be true.

In total, 500 to 700 healthy bone marrow donors made up the cohort. At the time of sampling, all cohort members were nominally healthy, though unrecorded immune exposures were likely present. The donor was CMV seropositive and was included in the group of 250 to 300 seropositive cohort members. Each donor provided a peripheral blood sample, and peripheral blood mononuclear cells were used for TCR beta sequencing. Genomic DNA extraction from the blood cell samples was performed with the Qiagen DNeasy Blood Extraction Kit. The library was obtained by the immunoSEQ multiplex PCR assay. For the multiplex PCR, a mixture combining 60 forward primers for TCR Vbeta segments and 13 reverse primers for TCR Jbeta segments was used. The CDR3 region of rearranged TCR beta genes was amplified from genomic DNA with a multiplex PCR assay. Amplified TCR beta libraries were sequenced as 87-base-pair reads on the Illumina HiSeq System. Turning to the authors' computational methods: A later analysis counted around 72 million unique TCR beta chains across the 550 to 800 repertoires, and around 12 million of these chains were shared by at least two donors. Raw reads were error-corrected and collapsed into unique sequences with a nearest-neighbor algorithm that merged closely related sequences to remove PCR and sequencing errors. V, D and J gene segments were assigned by aligning CDR3 sequences to IMGT reference sequences. For a sequence to be retained, at least a six-nucleotide match to both a V gene segment and a J gene segment was required. Rearrangements were classified as productive when the CDR3 lacked stop codons and remained in frame with V and J, and all other rearrangements were classified as non-productive. Following IMGT convention, CDR3 was defined as the stretch from the second conserved V-encoded cysteine up to the conserved J-encoded phenylalanine. Sequences without an unambiguous match to a single V gene segment were excluded from the earlier analysis of several hundred of the donors. In an earlier analysis of 500 to 750 of the donors, V segments were called functional above 56.7% productive rearrangements and were called segregating when the between-donor standard deviation exceeded 5%. A statistical classification framework was developed to diagnose cytomegalovirus status using the catalog of TCR beta chain sequences. A later analysis assigned V and J genes by comparing TCR nucleotide sequences with IMGT/GENE-DB human TR gene sequences. Using the TCRdist pipeline, a later analysis assigned CDR3 sequences along with most-parsimonious VDJ recombination scenarios. In a later analysis, every TCR beta chain was defined by the combination of its CDR3 amino acid sequence and its V-gene family, and reads without a unique V-gene family were dropped. A later analysis removed 550 to 650 highly shared, low-generation-probability nucleotide sequences to deal with suspected cross-contamination and a sequencing artifact. In a later analysis, a clonal expansion index for each public chain was calculated from normalized within-repertoire ranks of inferred template counts. In a later analysis, generation probabilities were computed using a VDJ recombination model fitted to out-of-frame rearrangements, and the results were checked against IGoR. In a later analysis, hypergeometric tests were used to score TCR-TCR, TCR-HLA and TCR-CMV co-occurrence, with a repertoire-size bias correction applied to TCR pairs. False discovery rates were estimated in a later analysis by permuting HLA or CMV assignments 20 times. In a later analysis, co-occurring TCRs were grouped using DBSCAN, with TCRdist sequence similarity added in when clustering inside HLA-allele-positive subsets. For co-occurrence clustering, repertoires with fewer than 30,000 or more than 120,000 public chains were excluded, along with five or six repertoires with anomalous nucleotide sharing. TCRdb took over this immuneACCESS table, retaining in-frame rearrangements with V and J assigned. Such tables are incomplete; in checked studies, under half of the missing clones stem from an unresolved V gene, and the remainder is unexplained. V and J calls and clone size are those listed in that table; D and trimming were worked out from the DNA. Within this sample are 100,000 to 150,000 clones, with roughly 83% of them counted one time only. The ten largest clones represent about 20% of the sample.

This sequence was found in a young man in good health and CMV-seropositive. Sequencing was done on a sample of PBMCs.

The CDR3 corresponds to CAWSSLAGASSYNEQFF. The nucleotide sequence is given as TGTGCCTGGAGTTCACTAGCGGGGGCCTCCTCCTACAATGAGCAGTTCTTC. The chain uses TRBV30 and TRBJ2-1; 11 bases in the middle match TRBD2. CDR1 and CDR2 were assigned from the germline V gene (reference sequence) as GTSNPN and SVGIG. Clipping removes 2 bases from V and 0 bases from J, with 6 as the unmatched junction base count. Taken from cysteine to phenylalanine, the CDR3 has 17 residues. Only the CDR3 portion is preserved as DNA: 51 bases, with reading frame beginning at the first base. The full variable domain, completed from the reference TRBV30 and TRBJ2-1 proteins outside the CDR3, reads SQTIHQWPATLVQPVGSPLSLECTVEGTSNPNLYWYRQAAGRGLQLLFYSVGIGQISSEVPQNLSASRPQDRQFILSSKKLLLSDSGFYLCAWSSLAGASSYNEQFFGPGTRLTVL.